The following is a TCR beta chain sequence with its context. The antigen remains unidentified. This sample stems from a study of chemoradiotherapy in HPV16-positive cancers. Overall study context: Functional T-cell assays on a couple of HPV16-positive patients' cells defined candidate HPV-specific clones and common TCR motifs.

The repertoire was sequenced with immunoSEQ multiplex PCR; TCRdb's copy has only in-frame clones and lacks some. The sample contains about 7,000 clones, roughly 89% of which appear only once. Study-level findings and limits: Candidate HPV-specific clones and E7-related TCR motifs grew in tumor during treatment. Better recurrence-free survival went with HPV-responsive T-cell expansion in HPV16-positive patients.

The sequencing here drew on tumor tissue, taken from a patient who underwent chemoradiotherapy. This TCR came from a human donor with HPV-associated anogenital cancer.

The CDR3 region is CASSSPDRPWNEQFF. For the CDR3, the DNA is TGTGCCAGCAGCTCCCCTGACAGGCCGTGGAATGAGCAGTTCTTC. The chain recombines TRBV11-3 with TRBJ2-1; D is possibly TRBD1 (6 bases). Trimming cost V 4 bases and J 7 bases, with 17 bases left between them. The CDR3 runs 15 residues. Per the germline V gene, CDR1 is SGHNT and CDR2 is YENEEA.